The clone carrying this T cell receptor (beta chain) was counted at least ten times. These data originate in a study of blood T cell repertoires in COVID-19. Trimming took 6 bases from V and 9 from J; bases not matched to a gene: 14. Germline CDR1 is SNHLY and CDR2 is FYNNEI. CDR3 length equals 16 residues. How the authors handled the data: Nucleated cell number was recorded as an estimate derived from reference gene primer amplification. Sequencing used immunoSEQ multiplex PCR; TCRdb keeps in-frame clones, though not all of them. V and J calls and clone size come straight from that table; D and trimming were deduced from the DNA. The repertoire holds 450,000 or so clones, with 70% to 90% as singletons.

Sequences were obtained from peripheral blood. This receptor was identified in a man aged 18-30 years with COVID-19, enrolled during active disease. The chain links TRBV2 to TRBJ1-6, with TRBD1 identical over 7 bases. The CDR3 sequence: CASSGMGRRQGSPLHF. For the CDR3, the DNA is TGTGCCAGCAGCGGTATGGGGAGAAGACAGGGTTCACCCCTCCACTTT. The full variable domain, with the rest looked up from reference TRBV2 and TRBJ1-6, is EPEVTQTPSHQVTQMGQEVILRCVPISNHLYFYWYRQILGQKVEFLVSFYNNEISEKSEIFDDQFSVERPDGSNFTLKIRSTKLEDSAMYFCASSGMGRRQGSPLHFGNGTRLTVT.